The TCR beta chain under discussion was sequenced for a study of post-analysis software for immune sequencing data. Study observations and caveats: There was significantly lower normalized Chao1 diversity in multiple sclerosis patients than in controls. The study found TRBV5-6, TRBV5-1 and TRBV20-1 among roughly 5 TRBV segments more frequent in patients than controls.

Turning to this clonotype: Its cognate antigen is unknown.

TCR beta libraries were prepared from cDNA with unique molecular identifiers. TCRdb itself ran the PCR reads through MiXCR, one entry per CDR3 protein. The data show some 800,000 distinct CDR3 sequences, 35% to 55% seen once. The germline V gene has CDR1 SGHTA and CDR2 FQGNSA. V was pared by 5 bases and J by 0 bases, with 15 bases between. The CDR3 has 16 residues. The specimen sequenced was blood. The chain links TRBV7-2 to TRBJ2-3, with D perhaps TRBD1 or TRBD2 (5 bases each). The sequence was collected from a girl aged 10-17 years with multiple sclerosis. The CDR3: CASSARGGGSTDTQYF. CDR3 nucleotide sequence: TGTGCCAGCAGCGCTAGGGGTGGCGGGAGCACAGATACGCAGTATTTT.